This T cell receptor beta chain appears in the sequencing data of a study of blood T cell repertoires in COVID-19. The length of the CDR3 is 13 residues. Trimming removed 6 bases from V and 5 bases from J; junction bases left unmatched: 6. Germline values: CDR1 KGHSH, CDR2 LQKENI. Generated by immunoSEQ multiplex PCR, the TCRdb table keeps only in-frame clones and is missing some. The sample has about 140,000 clones, around 73% seen once. The material sequenced was PBMCs or T cells enriched from blood (not recorded which). The V call is TRBV18, the J call TRBJ1-2; 7 bases match TRBD1. The origin of this receptor is a woman in her fifties or sixties who had recovered from COVID-19. The CDR3 nucleotides are TGTGCCAGCTCGTTGGGGACAGCGTATGGCTACACCTTC. It translates to CASSLGTAYGYTF.